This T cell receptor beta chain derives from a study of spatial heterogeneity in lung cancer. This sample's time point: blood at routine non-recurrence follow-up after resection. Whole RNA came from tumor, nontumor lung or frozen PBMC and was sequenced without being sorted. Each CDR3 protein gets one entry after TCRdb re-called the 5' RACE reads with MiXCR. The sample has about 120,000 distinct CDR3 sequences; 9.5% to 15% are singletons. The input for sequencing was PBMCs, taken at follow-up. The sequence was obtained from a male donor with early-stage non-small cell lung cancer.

The CDR3: CASSSAGTGPRVQYF. CDR3 in DNA: TGTGCCAGCAGTTCCGCTGGGACAGGTCCTAGGGTGCAGTACTTC. The chain couples TRBV28 to TRBJ2-7, with 8 bases aligning to TRBD1. Germline CDR1 is MDHEN and CDR2 is SYDVKM. V dropped 4 bases and J dropped 9; count of bases not matched to a gene: 14. The CDR3 consists of 15 residues.